This T cell receptor beta chain emerged from a study of tumor and adjacent non-tumor tissue in lung cancer. Study details: Aged about 31 to 80 years, patients included about 11 men and a few women with stage I to III disease. Study outcomes and limitations: Patients with more diverse tumor TCRs had worse survival.

There are 17 residues in the CDR3. Per the germline V gene, CDR1 is SGHNT and CDR2 is YENEEA. V shed 5 bases, J shed 4 bases, and the junction held 14 bases outside the gene matches. A modified ARM-PCR protocol with three rounds of nested PCR amplified TCRbeta. TCRdb re-derived calls from the multiplex PCR reads in MiXCR, one entry per CDR3 protein. The sample includes roughly 120,000 distinct CDR3 sequences, 84% of them seen just once. This clonotype has only one observation. Antigen specificity is unknown. The CDR3 ends on some other residue instead of the conserved phenylalanine or tryptophan, so this is likely a read error. The template was RNA from unsorted bulk tissue.

V gene TRBV11-3 combines with J gene TRBJ2-3; 8 nucleotides align to TRBD2. The source of this sequence is a man between 65 and 80 years old with non-small cell lung cancer. The specimen sequenced was lung tumor tissue. CDR3 sequence: CASSQELAESGSDTQYL. The CDR3, as DNA: TGTGCCAGCAGCCAAGAACTAGCGGAGTCGGGATCAGATACGCAGTATTTG.